Following are 12 T cell receptor beta chains from one sample sequenced in a study of post-analysis software for immune sequencing data. Study-wide points: Controls had lower frequencies than patients of about 5 TRBV segments, which included TRBV5-6, TRBV5-1 and TRBV20-1.

The antigens of these receptors remain unknown. Unique-molecular-identifier-tagged TCR beta cDNA libraries were used. MiXCR was run by TCRdb on the PCR reads, yielding one entry per CDR3 protein. The data show 550,000 to 700,000 distinct CDR3 sequences, roughly 45% seen once. Material for sequencing was blood. The receptors shown here come from a girl aged 10 to 17 with multiple sclerosis.

This clonotype was detected only a few times. The V and J genes are TRBV7-2 and TRBJ1-5, with D hard to call. The CDR3 is 15 residues long. The V gene's germline CDR1 is SGHTA and CDR2 FQGNSA. Trimming shortened V by 2 bases and J by 3 bases, and 11 bases separated the two germline ends. CDR3 nucleotides: TGTGCCAGCAGCTTAATTTCGGGAAACAATCAGCCCCAGCATTTT. It encodes CASSLISGNNQPQHF.

The count of this clonotype is one. The J gene is TRBJ1-5, the V gene TRBV10-2; the match to TRBD1 covers 7 bases. V lost 6 bases and J lost 4; bases outside the gene matches: 3. Germline V gene lookup returns CDR1 WSHSY and CDR2 SAAADI. This CDR3 has 13 residues. CDR3 amino acids: CASRPQGNQPQHF. The CDR3 coding sequence is TGCGCCAGCAGGCCACAGGGGAATCAGCCCCAGCATTTT.

This chain links TRBV5-1 with TRBJ2-3, with 7 bases matching TRBD2. CDR3 length: 17 amino acids. Germline V CDR1 and CDR2: SGHRS, YFSETQ. V lost 6 bases, J lost 0 bases, and 13 bases stayed unmatched. Here the CDR3 reads CASTKAGHSASTDTQYF. The CDR3 coding sequence is TGCGCCAGCACCAAAGCGGGGCATTCCGCTAGCACAGATACGCAGTATTTT. Combining the CDR3 with reference TRBV5-1 and TRBJ2-3 gives the whole variable domain KAGVTQTPRYLIKTRGQQVTLSCSPISGHRSVSWYQQTPGQGLQFLFEYFSETQRNKGNFPGRFSGRQFSNSRSEMNVSTLELGDSALYLCASTKAGHSASTDTQYFGPGTRLTVL.

In its sample, this clonotype was seen a few times. V and J are TRBV5-1 and TRBJ2-6, with a weak D call TRBD2 (5 bases). Germline CDR1 reads SGHRS; CDR2 reads YFSETQ. Between the trimmed V and J ends, which lost 3 bases and 5 bases, there was a span of 18 bases. CDR3 length: 17 residues. CDR3: CASSSRGSEARANVLTF. The CDR3 coding sequence is TGCGCCAGCAGCTCGAGAGGGAGCGAGGCCAGGGCCAACGTCCTGACTTTC.

The rearrangement uses TRBV2 and TRBJ2-7, with a possible D match to TRBD2 (5 bases). The V gene's germline CDR1 is SNHLY and CDR2 FYNNEI. The CDR3 extends over 11 amino acids. The V end was cut by 8 bases, the J end by 8 bases, with 13 bases between. The CDR3 here is CASQGLLKQYF. Here the CDR3 DNA reads TGTGCCAGCCAAGGACTCCTCAAGCAGTACTTC. The whole variable domain, filled in from reference TRBV2 and TRBJ2-7, reads EPEVTQTPSHQVTQMGQEVILRCVPISNHLYFYWYRQILGQKVEFLVSFYNNEISEKSEIFDDQFSVERPDGSNFTLKIRSTKLEDSAMYFCASQGLLKQYFGPGTRLTVT.

This clonotype was counted only a few times. This chain connects TRBV12-3 or TRBV12-4 to TRBJ2-7; D not resolved. V was clipped by 1 base and J by 2 bases, with 12 bases between them. This CDR3 comprises 15 residues. The CDR3 region has the DNA TGTGCCAGCAGTTTAGGGGTTCGTCTTACCTACGAGCAGTACTTC. Translating it yields CASSLGVRLTYEQYF.

The V and J genes are TRBV6-5 and TRBJ2-1; D is unclear. Trimming pared 5 bases from V and 8 bases from J, leaving 10 bases between. The germline V gene encodes CDR1 MNHEY and CDR2 SVGAGI. There are 12 residues in the CDR3. The CDR3 DNA sequence: TGTGCCAGCAGTAAGAGTTGGGATGAGCAGTTCTTC. Protein: CASSKSWDEQFF.

This clonotype occurred a few times. The chain combines TRBV20-1 with TRBJ2-5, with D tentatively TRBD1 (6 bases). The CDR3 covers 15 residues. Germline V gene lookup returns CDR1 DFQATT and CDR2 SNEGSKA (reference sequence). Trimming stripped 6 bases from V and 0 bases from J, with 17 bases between. The CDR3, as DNA: TGCAGTGCCTCAGGGGCCACAGGGAACCAAGAGACCCAGTACTTC. This sequence encodes CSASGATGNQETQYF.

This clonotype was detected a few times. Germline is not matched at one junction end, which may reflect a read error. The chain combines TRBV9 with TRBJ2-1; a weak D match, TRBD1 (6 bases). From germline, CDR1 is SGDLS and CDR2 YYNGEE. This CDR3 contains 16 residues. CDR3 bases: TGTGCCAGCAGCGGGGGGAACAGGGCAGCCTACAGTGAGCAGTTCTTC. It translates to CASSGGNRAAYSEQFF. Combining the CDR3 with reference TRBV9 and TRBJ2-1 gives the whole variable domain DSGVTQTPKHLITATGQRVTLRCSPRSGDLSVYWYQQSLDQGLQFLIQYYNGEERAKGNILERFSAQQFPDLHSELNLSSLELGDSALYFCASSGGNRAAYSEQFFGPGTRLTVL.

This rearrangement joins TRBV20-1 to TRBJ2-5; 9 bases fit TRBD1. The CDR3 consists of 13 residues. Germline V lookup: CDR1 DFQATT, CDR2 SNEGSKA (reference sequence). The CDR3 DNA sequence: TGCAATGCAACGACAGGGGGGGAAGAGACCCAGTACTTC. Its translation is CNATTGGEETQYF.

There are many counts of this clonotype. The chain combines TRBV12-3 or TRBV12-4 with TRBJ1-5, with a possible D match to TRBD1 (5 bases). CDR3 length: 13 amino acids. V was clipped by 6 bases and J by 1 base, with 7 bases between them. CDR3 residues: CASRPGSNQPQHF. CDR3 in DNA: TGTGCCAGCAGGCCAGGGAGCAATCAGCCCCAGCATTTT.

The chain couples TRBV4-1 to TRBJ1-1; 7 nucleotides line up with TRBD1. V gave up 0 bases and J gave up 4 bases; unmatched junction bases: 5. Per the germline V gene, CDR1 is MGHRA and CDR2 is YSYEKL. There are 15 residues in the CDR3. CDR3 in DNA: TGCGCCAGCAGCCAAGAGCCTACAGGGGCCACTGAAGCTTTCTTT. It codes for CASSQEPTGATEAFF.